These T cell receptor beta chains were read from a single sample in a study of radiotherapy plus CTLA-4 blockade in lung cancer. Libraries were prepared by immunoSEQ multiplex PCR; TCRdb keeps only in-frame clonotypes and omits some of them. This table holds roughly 57,000 clones, around 80% found once. Sequenced material: peripheral blood, taken from a patient treated with radiotherapy plus ipilimumab. Receptors were obtained from a human donor with non-small cell lung cancer whose response to radiotherapy plus ipilimumab could not be evaluated. The CDR3 runs from the conserved cysteine through the conserved F or W. A D gene is named only where the DNA matches it firmly. The listing skips clone size in some rows; elsewhere it reads once, few, many or a size class.

J,size,D,V,CDR3,DNA
TRBJ1-2,-,TRBD1,TRBV7-8,CASSIGDSPNYGYTF,TGTGCCAGCAGTATAGGGGACAGTCCTAACTATGGCTACACCTTC
TRBJ1-2,-,TRBD1,TRBV6-1,CASGADRAVYGYTF,TGTGCCAGCGGAGCGGACAGGGCGGTATATGGCTACACCTTC
TRBJ1-2,-,-,TRBV7-9,CASSSGDYGYTF,TGTGCCAGCAGCTCAGGCGACTATGGCTACACCTTC
TRBJ2-7,-,-,TRBV30,CAWSVQGQRSYEQYF,TGTGCCTGGAGTGTACAAGGACAGCGATCCTACGAGCAGTACTTC
TRBJ2-7,-,TRBD2,TRBV6-6,CASRPGLAEQYF,TGTGCCAGCAGGCCAGGACTAGCCGAGCAGTACTTC
TRBJ2-1,-,-,TRBV19,CASSSRGGNEQFF,TGTGCCAGTAGTTCCAGGGGCGGAAATGAGCAGTTCTTC
TRBJ1-1,-,-,TRBV5-4,CASSLEWRAFSGF,TGTGCCAGCAGCCTTGAGTGGCGGGCTTTTTCGGGTTTT
TRBJ1-2,-,TRBD1,TRBV6-5,CASRRQGGGFGYTF,TGTGCCAGCAGGCGACAGGGGGGGGGTTTCGGCTACACCTTC
TRBJ2-2,-,-,TRBV18,CASSADTGELFF,TGTGCCAGCTCAGCGGACACCGGGGAGCTGTTTTTT
TRBJ2-1,-,TRBD2,TRBV15,CATSRGGSSGRYNEQFF,TGTGCCACCAGCAGGGGGGGCTCTAGCGGGAGGTACAATGAGCAGTTCTTC
TRBJ1-2,-,TRBD1,TRBV28,CASSLSGTGGRRGYTF,TGTGCCAGCAGTTTATCTGGGACAGGGGGCAGGCGTGGCTACACCTTC
TRBJ1-4,-,-,TRBV29-1,CSAEGIEEKLFF,TGCAGTGCGGAGGGAATAGAGGAAAAACTGTTTTTT
TRBJ1-2,-,TRBD1,TRBV19,CATSDRGYGYTF,TGTGCCACTTCAGACAGGGGCTATGGCTACACCTTC
TRBJ2-1,-,-,TRBV19,CASSIDRGGPGYHNEQFF,TGTGCCAGTAGTATAGATCGAGGAGGGCCAGGGTACCACAATGAGCAGTTCTTC
TRBJ2-2,-,TRBD1,TRBV7-9,CASSFTGQVMRTGELFF,TGTGCCAGCAGCTTCACGGGACAGGTTATGAGGACCGGGGAGCTGTTTTTT
TRBJ2-5,-,TRBD2,TRBV4-3,CASSQGSGREETQYF,TGCGCCAGCAGCCAAGGTAGCGGGAGGGAAGAGACCCAGTACTTC
TRBJ1-2,-,-,TRBV7-9,CASSLRTEANYGYTF,TGTGCCAGCAGCTTAAGGACAGAGGCTAACTATGGCTACACCTTC
TRBJ1-2,-,TRBD1,TRBV5-1,CASSLDRGHYGYTF,TGCGCCAGCAGCCTGGACAGGGGGCACTATGGCTACACCTTC
TRBJ2-3,-,TRBD2,TRBV9,CASSVEYGGATSDTQYF,TGTGCCAGCAGCGTAGAATACGGGGGGGCCACCTCAGATACGCAGTATTTT
TRBJ2-7,-,TRBD1,TRBV28,CASQYPGQGTYEQYF,TGTGCCAGCCAATATCCGGGACAGGGGACCTACGAGCAGTACTTC
TRBJ1-2,-,TRBD1,TRBV27,CASSLSWDRGPDGYTF,TGTGCCAGCAGTTTATCGTGGGACAGGGGACCCGATGGCTACACCTTC
TRBJ2-1,few,TRBD1,TRBV5-1,CASLTGTGDNEQFF,TGCGCCAGCCTAACCGGGACAGGGGACAATGAGCAGTTCTTC
TRBJ2-5,-,TRBD1,TRBV7-2,CASSRGQEETQYF,TGTGCCAGCAGCAGGGGGCAAGAGGAGACCCAGTACTTC
TRBJ1-5,-,TRBD1,TRBV2,CASRAYGTGGGQPQHF,TGTGCCAGCAGGGCTTACGGGACAGGGGGGGGTCAGCCCCAGCATTTT
TRBJ1-2,-,TRBD1,TRBV6-1,CASRGQGLAGYTF,TGTGCCAGCAGGGGACAGGGGCTAGCTGGCTACACCTTC
TRBJ2-7,-,-,TRBV29-1,CSVEKQGTEQYF,TGCAGCGTTGAGAAACAGGGAACCGAGCAGTACTTC
TRBJ2-1,-,TRBD2,TRBV9,CASRQLTPGTRGHNEQFF,TGTGCCAGCAGACAGCTTACCCCGGGGACTAGAGGACACAATGAGCAGTTCTTC
TRBJ1-1,-,TRBD1,TRBV19,CASSKGQLTNTEAFF,TGTGCCAGTAGTAAGGGACAGCTGACGAACACTGAAGCTTTCTTT
TRBJ1-2,-,-,TRBV6-5,CASGGLSF,TGTGCCAGCGGGGGACTAAGCTTC
TRBJ1-1,-,-,TRBV5-4,CASSFGDTEAFF,TGTGCCAGCAGCTTCGGGGACACTGAAGCTTTCTTT
TRBJ1-1,-,-,TRBV2,CASSEVGGDTEAFF,TGTGCCAGCAGTGAAGTGGGAGGTGACACTGAAGCTTTCTTT
TRBJ2-7,-,TRBD2,TRBV5-5,CASSTTGLAGYEQYF,TGTGCCAGCAGCACGACCGGACTAGCGGGCTACGAGCAGTACTTC
TRBJ1-1,-,-,TRBV5-1,CASSPKGQNTEAFF,TGCGCCAGCAGCCCCAAGGGACAAAACACTGAAGCTTTCTTT
TRBJ1-1,few,-,TRBV19,CASSPSVNTEAFF,TGTGCCAGTAGTCCTTCAGTGAACACTGAAGCTTTCTTT
TRBJ1-2,-,-,TRBV2,CASSEMGHSSRYGYTF,TGTGCCAGCAGTGAAATGGGACACTCAAGTCGCTATGGCTACACCTTC
TRBJ2-3,-,-,TRBV5-1,CASSLAPVPDTQYF,TGCGCCAGCAGCTTGGCCCCGGTCCCAGATACGCAGTATTTT
TRBJ2-7,-,-,TRBV18,CASSPSQGIIYEQYF,TGTGCCAGCTCACCCTCTCAGGGAATTATCTACGAGCAGTACTTC
TRBJ2-2,-,-,TRBV18,CASSILQGANTGELFF,TGTGCCAGCTCAATCCTACAGGGCGCGAACACCGGGGAGCTGTTTTTT
TRBJ2-5,-,TRBD1,TRBV29-1,CSVHVGQALRLTDQYF,TGCAGCGTGCACGTCGGACAGGCCTTACGGTTGACGGACCAGTACTTC
TRBJ1-1,few,TRBD1,TRBV15,CATSYGRTGLNTEAFF,TGTGCCACCAGCTACGGCAGGACAGGGCTGAACACTGAAGCTTTCTTT
TRBJ1-2,-,TRBD1,TRBV5-1,CASSDGGQGAHRGYTF,TGCGCCAGCAGCGACGGGGGACAGGGGGCCCATCGTGGCTACACCTTC